This section outlines one T cell receptor (beta chain) sequence together with its context. The data stem from a study of tumor-infiltrating lymphocytes in oesophageal squamous cell carcinoma. Each CDR3 protein is one row after TCRdb ran MiXCR on the PCR reads. The sample has 15,000 to 20,000 distinct CDR3 sequences, roughly 40% seen once. CDR3 length equals 21 residues. Sequencing used normal esophageal tissue next to the tumor. This TCR was recovered from a female donor with esophageal squamous cell carcinoma. The V call is TRBV12-3 or TRBV12-4, the J call TRBJ2-7, with 8 bases aligning to TRBD2. The J call may be faulty, since TRBJ2-1 better matches the DNA end. The CDR3 region is CASSTIRGGISGAVIYNEQFF. Written as DNA, the CDR3 is TGTGCCAGCAGTACGATTAGAGGGGGAATTAGCGGGGCAGTAATCTACAATGAGCAGTTCTTC.